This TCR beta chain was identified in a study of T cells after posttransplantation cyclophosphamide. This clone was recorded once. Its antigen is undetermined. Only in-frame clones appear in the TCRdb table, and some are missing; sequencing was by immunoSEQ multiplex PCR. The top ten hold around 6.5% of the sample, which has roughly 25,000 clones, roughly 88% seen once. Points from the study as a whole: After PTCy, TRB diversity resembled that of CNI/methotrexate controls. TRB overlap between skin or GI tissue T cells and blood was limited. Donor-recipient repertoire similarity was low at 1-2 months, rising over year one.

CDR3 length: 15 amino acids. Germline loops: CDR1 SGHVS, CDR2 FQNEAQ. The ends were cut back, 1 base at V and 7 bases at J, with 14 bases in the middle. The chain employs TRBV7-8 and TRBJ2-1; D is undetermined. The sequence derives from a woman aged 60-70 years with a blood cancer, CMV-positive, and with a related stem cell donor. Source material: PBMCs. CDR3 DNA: TGTGCCAGCAGCTTAGGGCGGCTTGCGGCTAATGAGCAGTTCTTC. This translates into CASSLGRLAANEQFF.